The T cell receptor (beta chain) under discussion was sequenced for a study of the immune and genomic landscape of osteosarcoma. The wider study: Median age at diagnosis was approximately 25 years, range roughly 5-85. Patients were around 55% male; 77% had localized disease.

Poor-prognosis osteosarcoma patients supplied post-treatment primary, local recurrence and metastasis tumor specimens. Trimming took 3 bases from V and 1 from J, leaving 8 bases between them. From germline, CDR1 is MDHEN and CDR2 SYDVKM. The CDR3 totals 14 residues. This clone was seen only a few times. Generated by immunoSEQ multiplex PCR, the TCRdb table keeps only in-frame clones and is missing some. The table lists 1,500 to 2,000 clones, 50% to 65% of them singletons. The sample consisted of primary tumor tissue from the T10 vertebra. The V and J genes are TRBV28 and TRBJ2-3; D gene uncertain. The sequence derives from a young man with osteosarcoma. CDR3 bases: TGTGCCAGCAGTTTTGTTCTGGGCACAGATACGCAGTATTTT. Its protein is CASSFVLGTDTQYF.